This T cell receptor (beta chain) was sequenced during a study of Graves' ophthalmopathy and Graves' hyperthyroidism. General study results and limits: Most expanded clonotypes from thyroid (those above 0.001 frequency) were also found in blood.

From germline, CDR1 is MNHNS and CDR2 SASEGT. This CDR3 contains 13 residues. V was cut by 4 bases and J by 9 bases, with 15 bases left in between. This clonotype was seen many times. Its antigen is unidentified. Patients were left out if they had other autoimmune diseases, uncontrolled infections, pregnancy or lactation. Amplified TCR beta CDR3 regions were obtained using RNA transcripts as template. First-round RT-PCR with HTBI primers preceded a second-round multiplex PCR. TCRdb reprocessed the multiplex PCR reads via MiXCR and lists one record per CDR3 protein. The table includes roughly 500,000 distinct CDR3 sequences, under 15% detected once.

The gene calls are TRBV6-1 and TRBJ2-5; TRBD2 is a possible D gene (6 bases). Material: blood. The receptor was isolated from a young woman with Graves' ophthalmopathy. The CDR3 reads CASSVPGLQPQYF. CDR3 sequence (DNA): TGTGCCAGCAGTGTACCGGGACTCCAACCCCAGTACTTC.